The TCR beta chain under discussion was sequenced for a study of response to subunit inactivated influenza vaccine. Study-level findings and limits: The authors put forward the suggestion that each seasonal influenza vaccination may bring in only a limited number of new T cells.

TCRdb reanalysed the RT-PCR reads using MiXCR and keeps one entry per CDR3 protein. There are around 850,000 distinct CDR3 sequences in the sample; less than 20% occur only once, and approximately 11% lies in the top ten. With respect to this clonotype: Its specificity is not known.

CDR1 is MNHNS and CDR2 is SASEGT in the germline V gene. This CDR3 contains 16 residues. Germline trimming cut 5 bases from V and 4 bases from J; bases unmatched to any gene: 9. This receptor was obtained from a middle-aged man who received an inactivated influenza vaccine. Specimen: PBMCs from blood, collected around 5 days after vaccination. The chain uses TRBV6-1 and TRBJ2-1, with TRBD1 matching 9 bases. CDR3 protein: CASSPLAGQGYNEQFF. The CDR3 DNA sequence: TGTGCCAGCAGTCCCCTCGCAGGACAGGGGTACAATGAGCAGTTCTTC.